This T cell receptor beta chain was captured in a study of T cell repertoires in cytomegalovirus infection. This CDR3 is built from 15 residues. V was shortened by 2 bases and J by 2 bases, with 11 bases between the two germline ends. In germline, CDR1 is SGHNT, CDR2 YENEEA. In TCRdb, the reads were re-called with MiXCR into one record per CDR3 protein. The repertoire holds over 250,000 distinct CDR3 sequences, with about 20% as singletons. This clonotype was observed a few times. Its antigen remains unidentified. Whole-study results and caveats: The ex vivo response showed dominance by HLA-C-restricted CMV-specific TCR beta clonotypes. Cumulated frequencies of public TCR beta families served to identify carriers of CMV plus the relevant HLA.

This receptor was obtained from a human donor in good health (CMV status not recorded). Some clones in this sample may be carry-over from other donors' samples. The source was cultured PBMCs, collected from culture after CMV antigen stimulation. V usage is TRBV11-3 and J usage is TRBJ2-3; the D is unclear. This chain's CDR3 is CASSLSLLDTDTQYF. CDR3 bases: TGTGCCAGCAGCTTATCCCTTTTAGACACAGATACGCAGTATTTT.